These 5 T cell receptor beta chains were sequenced from one sample in a study of blood T cell repertoires in COVID-19. Only in-frame clones appear in the TCRdb table, and some are missing; sequencing was by immunoSEQ multiplex PCR. The sample holds about 68,000 clones, 86% seen once. The material sequenced was peripheral blood. These receptors were taken from a man younger than 40 with acute or convalescent COVID-19.

The chain is built from TRBV28 and TRBJ1-2; a possible D gene is TRBD1 (6 bases). Trimming took 3 bases from V and 3 from J, leaving 8 bases between them. Germline assignment: CDR1 MDHEN and CDR2 SYDVKM. The CDR3 covers 13 residues. The CDR3, as DNA: TGTGCCAGCAGTTTGACAGGTGACTATGGCTACACCTTC. Protein sequence: CASSLTGDYGYTF.

In the case of this clone: Sequence at one end of the junction differs from germline and may be a read error. J is TRBJ2-2 and V is TRBV7-7; D gene unclear. The CDR3 has 13 residues. CDR1 SSHAT and CDR2 FNYEAQ come from the germline V gene (reference sequence). In DNA, the CDR3 is TGTGCTAGCAGCCAGACAAAGTCCGGGGAGCTGTTTTTT. Its protein product is CASSQTKSGELFF.

This chain joins TRBV19 and TRBJ2-5; 10 nucleotides match TRBD2. The CDR3 covers 17 residues. The V gene end was trimmed by 11 bases and the J gene end by 1 base; junction bases not matched to a gene: 16. Per germline, CDR1 LNHDA and CDR2 SQIVND (reference sequence). CDR3 loop: CAPKVGELAGSQETQYF. CDR3 bases: TGTGCCCCTAAGGTGGGTGAACTAGCGGGGAGCCAAGAGACCCAGTACTTC.

The V call is TRBV18, the J call TRBJ2-2; TRBD1 might be the D (5 bases). CDR1 and CDR2 from the germline V gene are KGHSH and LQKENI. V lost 5 bases, J lost 4 bases, and 11 bases lay in between. The CDR3 contains 14 residues. The CDR3: CASSSDSSTGELFF. The CDR3 DNA follows: TGTGCCAGCTCATCCGACAGCTCCACCGGGGAGCTGTTTTTT.

The CDR3 DNA is TGTGCCCGCCGGGGCGGGGGCGGGAGTACCGGAGAGCAGTTCTTC. Its protein product is CARRGGGGSTGEQFF. The chain is built from TRBV27 and TRBJ2-1; TRBD2 is a possible D gene (7 bases). This CDR3 spans 15 amino acids. Germline-derived CDR1 and CDR2 are MNHEY and SMNVEV (reference sequence). V was shortened by 11 bases and J by 10 bases, with 27 bases between the two germline ends.